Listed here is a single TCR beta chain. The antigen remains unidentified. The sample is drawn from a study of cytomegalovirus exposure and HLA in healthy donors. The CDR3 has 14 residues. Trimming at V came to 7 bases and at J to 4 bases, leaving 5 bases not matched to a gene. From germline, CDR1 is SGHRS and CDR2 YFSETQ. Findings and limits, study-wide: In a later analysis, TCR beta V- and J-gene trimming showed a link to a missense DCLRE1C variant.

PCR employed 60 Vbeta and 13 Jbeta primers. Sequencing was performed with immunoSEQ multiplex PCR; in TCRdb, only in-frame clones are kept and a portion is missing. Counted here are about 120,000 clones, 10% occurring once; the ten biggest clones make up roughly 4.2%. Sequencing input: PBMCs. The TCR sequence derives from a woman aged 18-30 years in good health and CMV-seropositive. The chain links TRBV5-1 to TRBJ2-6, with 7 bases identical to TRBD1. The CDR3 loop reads CASGDRAGANVLTF. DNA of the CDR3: TGCGCCAGCGGAGACAGGGCCGGGGCCAACGTCCTGACTTTC.